Reported below is one T cell receptor (beta chain). Researchers amplified the TCR beta CDR3 regions from RNA transcripts. The HTBI set primed first-round TCR CDR3 RT-PCR. TCRdb re-derived calls from the multiplex PCR reads in MiXCR, one entry per CDR3 protein. The table includes hundreds of thousands of distinct CDR3 sequences, roughly 20% detected once. CDR1 and CDR2 (germline): MDHEN, SYDVKM. V gave up 3 bases and J gave up 8 bases; unmatched junction bases: 4. There are 12 residues in the CDR3. This specimen comes from a study of T cells in Graves' hyperthyroidism and ophthalmopathy. Diagnosis relied on clinical symptoms, serum thyroxine and TRAb, thyroid ultrasound and orbital computed tomography. Fresh peripheral blood, 9.5 to 10 ml of it, supplied the PBMCs.

The TCR comes from a young man with Graves' ophthalmopathy. Sequences were obtained from blood. This chain connects TRBV28 to TRBJ2-7; 7 bases are a match to TRBD1. CDR3 region: CASSLGQLKQYF. Here the CDR3 DNA reads TGTGCCAGCAGTTTGGGACAGTTAAAGCAGTACTTC.